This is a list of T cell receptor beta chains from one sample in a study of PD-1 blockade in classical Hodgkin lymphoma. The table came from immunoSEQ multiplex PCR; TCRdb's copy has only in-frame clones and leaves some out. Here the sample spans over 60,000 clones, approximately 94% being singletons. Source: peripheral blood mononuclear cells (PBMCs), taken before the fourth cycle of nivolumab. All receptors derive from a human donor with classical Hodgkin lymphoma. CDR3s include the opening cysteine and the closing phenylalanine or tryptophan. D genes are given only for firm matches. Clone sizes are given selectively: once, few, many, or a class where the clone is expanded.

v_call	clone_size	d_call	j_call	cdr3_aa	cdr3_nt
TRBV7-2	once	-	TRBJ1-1	CASSLVIFGAIPTEAFF	TGTGCCAGCAGCTTAGTTATCTTTGGTGCGATCCCTACCGAAGCTTTCTTT
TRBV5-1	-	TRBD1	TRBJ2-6	CASSLERGQGPWTGANVLTF	TGCGCCAGCAGCTTGGAGAGGGGGCAGGGTCCCTGGACTGGGGCCAACGTCCTGACTTTC
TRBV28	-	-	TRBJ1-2	CASSLYGGFYGYTF	TGTGCCAGCAGTTTATACGGGGGCTTCTATGGCTACACCTTC
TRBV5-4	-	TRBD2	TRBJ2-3	CASRRGGRGTDTQYF	TGTGCCAGCAGGCGGGGGGGCCGGGGCACAGATACGCAGTATTTT
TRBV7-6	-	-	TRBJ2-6	CASSLIVAGANVLTF	TGTGCCAGCAGCTTAATAGTCGCTGGGGCCAACGTCCTGACTTTC
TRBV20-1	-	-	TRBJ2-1	CSAREWDEQFF	TGCAGTGCTAGGGAATGGGATGAGCAGTTCTTC
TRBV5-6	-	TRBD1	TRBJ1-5	CASSLTGEAGQPQHF	TGTGCCAGCAGCCTCACAGGGGAGGCGGGACAGCCCCAGCATTTT
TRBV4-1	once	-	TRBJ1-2	CASSQDLATNRREGYTF	TGCGCCAGCAGCCAAGACCTCGCCACTAACAGGAGGGAAGGCTACACCTTC
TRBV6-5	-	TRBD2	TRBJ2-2	CASSYPYQTSPGELFF	TGTGCCAGCAGTTACCCATACCAGACTAGCCCCGGGGAGCTGTTTTTT
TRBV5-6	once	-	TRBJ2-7	CASSLASDGIYEQYF	TGTGCCAGCAGCTTGGCATCGGACGGGATCTACGAGCAGTACTTC
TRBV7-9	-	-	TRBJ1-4	CASSLSSQAGNEKLFF	TGTGCCAGCAGCCTAAGCAGCCAGGCCGGCAATGAAAAACTGTTTTTT
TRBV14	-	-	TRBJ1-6	CASSLNSYNSPLHF	TGTGCCAGCAGCCTTAACTCCTATAATTCACCCCTCCACTTT
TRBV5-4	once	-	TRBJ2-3	CASSKTGLGVTDTQYF	TGTGCCAGCAGCAAAACAGGGCTTGGGGTCACAGATACGCAGTATTTT
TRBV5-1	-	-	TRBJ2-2	CASQGLSGELFF	TGCGCCAGTCAGGGGCTTTCCGGGGAGCTGTTTTTT
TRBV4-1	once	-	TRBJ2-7	CASSQDGQGFHEQYF	TGCGCCAGCAGCCAAGATGGCCAGGGATTCCACGAGCAGTACTTC
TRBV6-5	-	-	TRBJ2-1	CASSYGTEQFF	TGTGCCAGCAGTTACGGTACTGAGCAGTTCTTC
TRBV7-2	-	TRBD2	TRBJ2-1	CASSLEPAGGVQFF	TGTGCCAGCAGCTTAGAGCCAGCGGGGGGAGTCCAGTTCTTC
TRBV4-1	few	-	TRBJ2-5	CASSQPTGGGSAKTQYF	TGCGCCAGCAGCCAACCGACCGGGGGCGGGAGTGCGAAGACCCAGTACTTC
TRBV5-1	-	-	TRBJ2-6	CASSARVSGANVLTF	TGCGCCAGCAGCGCCAGGGTTTCTGGGGCCAACGTCCTGACTTTC
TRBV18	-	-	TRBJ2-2	CASSPRTGSNTGELFF	TGTGCCAGCTCACCACGAACAGGGTCGAACACCGGGGAGCTGTTTTTT
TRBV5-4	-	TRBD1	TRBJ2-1	CASRPGTGGFDEQFF	TGTGCCAGCAGACCCGGGACAGGGGGCTTTGATGAGCAGTTCTTC
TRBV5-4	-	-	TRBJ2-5	CASSLILGNQETQYF	TGTGCCAGCAGCTTGATACTGGGAAATCAAGAGACCCAGTACTTC
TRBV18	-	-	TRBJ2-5	CASSPRTQETQYF	TGTGCCAGCTCACCCAGGACCCAAGAGACCCAGTACTTC
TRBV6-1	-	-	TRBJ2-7	CASSHDGPYEQYF	TGTGCCAGCAGCCACGACGGGCCCTACGAGCAGTACTTC
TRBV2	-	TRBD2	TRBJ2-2	CASRLSGGPNTGELFF	TGTGCCAGCAGACTTAGCGGGGGGCCGAACACCGGGGAGCTGTTTTTT
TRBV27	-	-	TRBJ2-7	CASSTAPTGNEQYF	TGTGCCAGCAGTACCGCCCCTACAGGGAACGAGCAGTACTTC
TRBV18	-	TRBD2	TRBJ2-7	CASSPTTGTTFEQYF	TGTGCCAGCTCACCGACTACCGGGACTACCTTCGAGCAGTACTTC
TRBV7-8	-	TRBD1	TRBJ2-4	CASSLGPFRDRGENIQYF	TGTGCCAGCAGCTTAGGCCCCTTCCGGGACAGGGGGGAAAACATTCAGTACTTC
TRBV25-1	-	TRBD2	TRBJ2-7	CASSECLAGCEQYF	TGTGCCAGCAGTGAGTGCCTAGCGGGATGTGAGCAGTACTTC
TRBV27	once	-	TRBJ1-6	CASSASTIRSSYNSPLHF	TGTGCCAGCAGTGCCTCCACGATACGGAGCTCCTATAATTCACCCCTCCACTTT
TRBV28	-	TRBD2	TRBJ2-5	CASSWGGETQYF	TGTGCCAGCAGTTGGGGGGGAGAGACCCAGTACTTC
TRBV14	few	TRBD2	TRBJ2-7	CASSQDGTSGTYEQYF	TGTGCCAGCAGCCAAGATGGGACTAGCGGGACTTACGAGCAGTACTTC
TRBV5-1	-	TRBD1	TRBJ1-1	CASSLVGTGRNTEAFF	TGCGCCAGCAGCTTGGTGGGGACAGGCAGAAACACTGAAGCTTTCTTT
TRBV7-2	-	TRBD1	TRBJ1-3	CASSYGQVFSGNTIYF	TGTGCCAGCAGCTATGGACAGGTGTTCTCTGGAAACACCATATATTTT
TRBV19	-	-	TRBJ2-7	CASSIGQYGIYEQYF	TGTGCCAGTAGTATTGGACAGTATGGGATCTACGAGCAGTACTTC
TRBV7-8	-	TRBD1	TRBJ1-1	CASSHRDRVNTEAFF	TGTGCCAGCAGCCACCGGGACAGGGTGAACACTGAAGCTTTCTTT
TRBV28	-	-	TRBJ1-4	CASSYRNLNEKLFF	TGTGCCAGCAGTTACAGGAACCTAAATGAAAAACTGTTTTTT
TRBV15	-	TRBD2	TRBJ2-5	CATSSAAGGPYGETQYF	TGTGCCACCAGTTCGGCAGCGGGGGGGCCCTACGGAGAGACCCAGTACTTC
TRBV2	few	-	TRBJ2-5	CASSEGSFRTETQYF	TGTGCCAGCAGTGAAGGATCCTTTAGGACGGAGACCCAGTACTTC
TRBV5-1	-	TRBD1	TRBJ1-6	CASSGDRASNSPLHF	TGCGCCAGCAGCGGCGACAGGGCAAGTAATTCACCCCTCCACTTT
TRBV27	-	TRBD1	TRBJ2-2	CASSLWDRVTGELFF	TGTGCCAGCAGTTTATGGGACAGGGTCACCGGGGAGCTGTTTTTT
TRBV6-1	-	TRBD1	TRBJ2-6	CASRTGDSGANVLTF	TGTGCCAGCCGGACAGGCGACTCTGGGGCCAACGTCCTGACTTTC
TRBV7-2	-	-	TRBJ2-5	CASSLVRAETQYF	TGTGCCAGCAGCTTAGTCCGGGCAGAGACCCAGTACTTC
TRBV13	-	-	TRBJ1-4	CASSLGEKLFF	TGTGCCAGCTCCCTCGGGGAAAAACTGTTTTTT
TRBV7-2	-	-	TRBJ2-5	CASSLVAGGRETQYF	TGTGCCAGCAGCTTAGTCGCAGGGGGGAGAGAGACCCAGTACTTC
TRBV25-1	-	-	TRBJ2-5	CASSEWVERETQYF	TGTGCCAGCAGTGAATGGGTGGAGAGGGAGACCCAGTACTTC
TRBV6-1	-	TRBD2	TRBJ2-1	CASRHSGSVNEQFF	TGTGCCAGCAGGCATAGCGGGAGTGTCAATGAGCAGTTCTTC